The TCR beta chain under discussion was sequenced for a study of T cell responses to AZD1222 COVID-19 vaccine (dated by TCRdb to about 2021). Broadly, across the study: A total of over 230 trial participants underwent TCR sequencing, of whom about 210 had received two doses of AZD1222 and about 25 had received two doses of the MenACWY control vaccine. Trial participants were enrolled by age into subgroups of 18-55, 56-69 and 70-plus years, and roughly 150, 30 and 60 TCR-sequenced participants, respectively, were included in these subgroups.

This clone was counted only a few times. The specificity of this receptor is unknown. Per-nucleotide qualities are absent, and no much larger clonotype sits a single base away. The time point label of this sample denotes: about 28 days (+/-7) after the second vaccine dose. Because spike-specific TCR depth and breadth did not differ between the two schedules, AZD1222 recipients who got a second dose at roughly 4 weeks were pooled with those who got a second dose at roughly 12 weeks. Vaccinee samples came from UK trials COV001 and COV002, including a single-blind randomized controlled phase 2/3 trial of AZD1222 (ChAdOx1 nCoV-19) in healthy adults. Trial participant PBMC samples were collected at day 0 and day 28 after the second dose for TCRbeta chain sequencing. Per the germline V gene, MDHEN is the CDR1 and SYDVKM is the CDR2. V gives up 6 bases and J gives up 4 bases, and the segment between their germline ends measures 16 bases. From the cysteine up to the phenylalanine, the CDR3 has a length of 15 residues. Just CDR3 DNA is preserved here, 45 bases in frame from base 1.

Overall study outcomes, separate from this receptor: Conclusions about previously exposed vaccinees were limited because only six AZD1222 recipients were SARS-CoV-2 seropositive at baseline. No day 14 peak-response samples were available, so repertoires were characterized only after the peak T cell response. After two AZD1222 doses, spike-specific TCR breadth and depth were significantly higher than at day 0 and than in MenACWY recipients. The 56-69-year group was small, and its depth increase did not reach significance, likely because of low power. Vaccine-associated CD4 TCRs spanned the whole spike protein, with dominant responses in regions 160-218 and 743-854. Participants were mostly white British, with more females than males. The authors suggested clonal diversity may have been underestimated. Reportedly, close to half of the unique spike-specific TCRs recognized epitopes lying outside the regions that are mutated in the B.1.351 and B.1.1.7 variants.

The CDR3 regions of human TCRbeta chains were subjected to immunosequencing. Concerning the study's data processing: Repertoire TCRs were checked for matches against a reference library of SARS-CoV-2-specific TCRs that had been generated using the MIRA antigen-specificity platform. Breadth meant the fraction of unique TCRs that were SARS-CoV-2-associated, whereas depth meant the fraction of total T cells that were SARS-CoV-2-associated. Using the MIRA data, each spike-specific TCR was assigned both to the spike region to which the TCR was reactive and to a CD4 or CD8 class. Log10-transformed breadth and depth values were compared by one-way ANOVA with Sidak's multiple comparisons tests. TCRdb took this table from immuneACCESS and kept in-frame rearrangements with V and J called. Such tables lack part of the clones; where checked against another copy, unresolved V genes explain under half of the gap, and the rest is unexplained. V and J calls and clone size come straight from that table; D and trimming were deduced from the DNA. The sample table shows about 61,000 clones, and 65% to 85% are seen once. Together, the top ten hold 26% of the sample.

This TCR was sampled from an adult who received the AZD1222 COVID-19 vaccine. The receptor chain draws on TRBV28 and TRBJ2-1; perhaps TRBD2 is the D gene, with 6 bases matching. The source material was peripheral blood, sampled 28 days after the second AZD1222 dose. CDR3 sequence: CASRERGRKYNEQFF. Read as DNA, the sequence is TGTGCCAGCAGAGAACGGGGGAGGAAGTACAATGAGCAGTTCTTC.